This T cell receptor (beta chain) was retrieved from a study of T cell responses to AZD1222 COVID-19 vaccine. The CDR3 runs to 18 residues. Sequenced by immunoSEQ multiplex PCR; TCRdb stores in-frame clones only, minus some. The sample includes 160,000 or so clones, about 90% of them seen just once. The sample consisted of peripheral blood, taken on day 0 of MenACWY control vaccination. The TCR was taken from an adult in good health. The chain combines TRBV21-1 with TRBJ1-3; TRBD1 is the table's D call, not checked against the DNA. TRBV21-1 is termed a pseudogene. The CDR3: CASDRVYRGPYSGNTIYF. Written as DNA, the CDR3 is TGTGCCAGCGACCGAGTGTATAGGGGGCCCTACTCTGGAAACACCATATATTTT.